This is a list of T cell receptor beta chains from one sample in a study of cytomegalovirus exposure and HLA in healthy donors. Clones were sequenced by immunoSEQ multiplex PCR, and TCRdb holds only the in-frame ones, with some missing. The sample consists of 250,000 to 400,000 clones, around 90% of them appearing once. The sample comprised PBMCs. Receptors were obtained from a young man in good health and CMV-seronegative. Each CDR3 is given with its conserved first and last residue. The order of the fields is clone size, D gene, J gene, V gene, CDR3 protein, CDR3 DNA. D genes are given only for firm matches. For some rows the clone size is stated as once, few or many, or as a class when expanded; others skip it.

-	-	TRBJ2-1	TRBV15	CATTKSNEQFF	TGTGCCACCACTAAAAGTAATGAGCAGTTCTTC
-	TRBD2	TRBJ2-1	TRBV5-1	CASSLVGGAKYNEQFF	TGCGCCAGCAGCTTGGTCGGGGGGGCTAAATACAATGAGCAGTTCTTC
-	TRBD2	TRBJ2-1	TRBV18	CASSPPTAGYNEQFF	TGTGCCAGCTCACCACCGACAGCGGGATACAATGAGCAGTTCTTC
-	-	TRBJ2-3	TRBV11-2	CASSSVEFGGTDTQYF	TGTGCCAGCAGCTCTGTGGAATTCGGGGGTACAGATACGCAGTATTTT
-	TRBD1	TRBJ2-1	TRBV4-1	CASSHGQGRSDEQFF	TGCGCCAGCAGTCACGGACAGGGGAGGAGTGATGAGCAGTTCTTC
-	-	TRBJ1-5	TRBV5-5	CASSLEGQGNQPQHF	TGTGCCAGCAGCTTGGAGGGGCAGGGGAATCAGCCCCAGCATTTT
-	TRBD1	TRBJ2-1	TRBV9	CASSGTGGVPDEQFF	TGTGCCAGCAGCGGAACAGGGGGAGTCCCGGATGAGCAGTTCTTC
-	TRBD1	TRBJ1-2	TRBV29-1	CSVAPQGAYGYTF	TGCAGCGTTGCGCCACAGGGGGCGTATGGCTACACCTTC
-	TRBD1	TRBJ2-4	TRBV29-1	CSVGVQGAGIQYF	TGCAGCGTTGGGGTACAGGGGGCGGGCATTCAGTACTTC
-	-	TRBJ1-4	TRBV15	CATSRDIGDEKLFF	TGTGCCACCAGCAGAGATATCGGGGATGAAAAACTGTTTTTT
-	-	TRBJ2-7	TRBV7-9	CASSPGGNPTYEQYF	TGTGCCAGCAGCCCCGGCGGAAACCCCACCTACGAGCAGTACTTC
-	TRBD1	TRBJ2-7	TRBV5-6	CASRLTGTATYEQYF	TGTGCCAGCAGGCTGACCGGGACAGCTACTTACGAGCAGTACTTC
once	-	TRBJ1-2	TRBV7-9	CASSSAGRNYGYTF	TGTGCCAGCAGCTCGGCGGGGAGAAACTATGGCTACACCTTC
-	-	TRBJ1-2	TRBV7-9	CASSEPLRADGYTF	TGTGCCAGCAGCGAGCCGTTGAGGGCAGACGGCTACACCTTC
-	-	TRBJ1-1	TRBV29-1	CSVLRGGSTEAFF	TGCAGCGTTCTGAGGGGGGGTAGCACTGAAGCTTTCTTT
-	-	TRBJ2-7	TRBV6-1	CASSDYLNTSSYEQYF	TGTGCCAGCAGTGACTATCTTAATACGTCCTCCTACGAGCAGTACTTC
-	TRBD1	TRBJ1-1	TRBV6-5	CASTRGTVDSTEAFF	TGTGCCAGCACCCGGGGGACAGTTGATTCCACTGAAGCTTTCTTT
-	-	TRBJ1-5	TRBV15	CATSRGQGNQPQHF	TGTGCCACCAGCAGAGGACAGGGCAATCAGCCCCAGCATTTT
few	TRBD2	TRBJ2-1	TRBV13	CASSLLAGAYNEQFF	TGTGCCAGCAGCTTACTAGCGGGGGCCTACAATGAGCAGTTCTTC
-	-	TRBJ1-5	TRBV27	CASSLSWRDQPQHF	TGTGCCAGCAGTTTATCGTGGAGAGATCAGCCCCAGCATTTT
-	-	TRBJ1-6	TRBV7-2	CASSLDWTANSPLHF	TGTGCCAGCAGCTTAGACTGGACAGCTAATTCACCCCTCCACTTT
-	TRBD1	TRBJ1-2	TRBV18	CASSPKLTGGSGRGYTF	TGTGCCAGCTCACCGAAACTTACAGGGGGCTCGGGTCGTGGCTACACCTTC
-	TRBD1	TRBJ1-1	TRBV11-2	CASRRLDRDTEAFF	TGTGCCAGCAGGCGGCTTGACAGGGACACTGAAGCTTTCTTT
once	-	TRBJ1-2	TRBV18	CASSPPRWRVDYGYTF	TGTGCCAGCTCACCACCCCGATGGAGGGTGGACTATGGCTACACCTTC
-	-	TRBJ2-2	TRBV2	CASSERTGKNTGELFF	TGTGCCAGCAGTGAACGAACAGGGAAGAACACCGGGGAGCTGTTTTTT
once	TRBD1	TRBJ2-7	TRBV27	CASSPTGTGAYEQYF	TGTGCCAGCAGTCCCACCGGGACAGGGGCCTACGAGCAGTACTTC
-	-	TRBJ2-1	TRBV10-2	CASSERRGEKNNEQFF	TGCGCCAGCAGTGAGAGAAGGGGCGAGAAGAACAATGAGCAGTTCTTC
few	-	TRBJ1-6	TRBV5-1	CASSLEVGSYSPLHF	TGCGCCAGCAGCTTGGAAGTAGGGAGCTATTCACCCCTCCACTTT
-	-	TRBJ2-7	TRBV18	CASSLGGYEQYF	TGTGCCAGCTCCTTAGGGGGTTACGAGCAGTACTTC
-	TRBD2	TRBJ2-5	TRBV13	CASSLGGTRFGTQYF	TGTGCCAGCAGCTTAGGAGGGACTAGATTTGGGACCCAGTACTTC
-	TRBD1	TRBJ2-7	TRBV2	CASSYRGRAYEQYF	TGTGCCAGCTCCTACAGGGGAAGGGCCTACGAGCAGTACTTC
-	TRBD1	TRBJ1-1	TRBV10-1	CASSEGTGGKTEAFF	TGCGCCAGCAGTGAGGGGACAGGGGGCAAAACTGAAGCTTTCTTT
-	-	TRBJ2-7	TRBV27	CASSLGQDSYEQYF	TGTGCCAGCAGTTTAGGTCAGGACTCCTACGAGCAGTACTTC
-	-	TRBJ1-1	TRBV6-5	CASSYLQGEAFF	TGTGCCAGCAGTTACCTACAGGGCGAAGCTTTCTTT
-	TRBD1	TRBJ2-7	TRBV7-9	CASSRQGPPPQQYF	TGTGCCAGCAGCCGACAGGGGCCCCCTCCTCAGCAGTACTTC
-	-	TRBJ2-4	TRBV10-3	CAISEWSGGTKNIQYF	TGTGCCATCAGTGAATGGTCAGGGGGGACCAAAAACATTCAGTACTTC
-	-	TRBJ2-1	TRBV14	CASSQVRGFSYNEQFF	TGTGCCAGCAGCCAAGTTCGGGGTTTCTCCTACAATGAGCAGTTCTTC
-	TRBD2	TRBJ2-2	TRBV2	CASSDWTSGENTGELFF	TGTGCCAGCAGTGATTGGACTAGCGGTGAGAACACCGGGGAGCTGTTTTTT